This is a list of T cell receptor beta chains from one sample in a study of T cell repertoires in cytomegalovirus infection. Each CDR3 protein gets one entry after TCRdb re-called the reads with MiXCR. The table has under 200,000 distinct CDR3 sequences, roughly 9% seen once; the top ten hold roughly 4.8%. Sequencing input: PBMCs. These receptor sequences come from a human donor in good health (CMV status not recorded). Some clones in this sample may be carry-over from other donors' samples. Both conserved end residues are part of each CDR3. D genes are given only for firm matches. The size of a clone is reported for some rows only, either as once, few or many, or as a class for expanded clones.

V gene: TRBV7-2
D gene: TRBD2
clone size: many
J gene: TRBJ2-1
CDR3 protein: CASSLVSGRATDEQFF
CDR3 DNA: TGTGCCAGCAGCTTAGTTAGCGGGAGGGCCACGGATGAGCAGTTCTTC

V gene: TRBV2
D gene: TRBD1
clone size: .
J gene: TRBJ1-2
CDR3 protein: CASRDSTGAGGGYTF
CDR3 DNA: TGTGCCAGCAGGGATTCGACAGGGGCCGGGGGAGGCTACACCTTC

V gene: TRBV7-2
D gene: .
clone size: many
J gene: TRBJ2-2
CDR3 protein: CASRKFANTGELFF
CDR3 DNA: TGTGCCAGCAGAAAATTTGCGAACACCGGGGAGCTGTTTTTT

V gene: TRBV19
D gene: .
clone size: .
J gene: TRBJ1-4
CDR3 protein: CASSLDRRGTNEKLFF
CDR3 DNA: TGTGCCAGTAGCCTGGACCGCCGGGGGACTAATGAAAAACTGTTTTTT

V gene: TRBV25-1
D gene: TRBD1
clone size: few
J gene: TRBJ1-1
CDR3 protein: CASSVQDRGTEAFF
CDR3 DNA: TGTGCCAGCAGTGTCCAGGACAGGGGCACTGAAGCTTTCTTT

V gene: TRBV7-8
D gene: .
clone size: many
J gene: TRBJ2-7
CDR3 protein: CASSLAGQDYEQYF
CDR3 DNA: TGTGCCAGCAGCTTAGCGGGGCAAGACTACGAGCAGTACTTC

V gene: TRBV20-1
D gene: TRBD2
clone size: .
J gene: TRBJ2-5
CDR3 protein: CSGGSGGGRKTQYF
CDR3 DNA: TGCAGCGGCGGATCCGGGGGGGGACGGAAGACCCAGTACTTC

V gene: TRBV7-9
D gene: .
clone size: many
J gene: TRBJ2-1
CDR3 protein: CASSLALGAVYNEQFF
CDR3 DNA: TGTGCCAGCAGCTTAGCGCTGGGGGCAGTATACAATGAGCAGTTCTTC

V gene: TRBV6-2/TRBV6-3
D gene: TRBD2
clone size: many
J gene: TRBJ2-1
CDR3 protein: CASSYPTSGRIDEQFF
CDR3 DNA: TGTGCCAGCAGTTACCCCACTAGCGGGCGGATCGATGAGCAGTTCTTC

V gene: TRBV11-2
D gene: .
clone size: many
J gene: TRBJ2-7
CDR3 protein: CASSLVLASYEQYF
CDR3 DNA: TGTGCCAGCAGCTTAGTTCTAGCGTCCTACGAGCAGTACTTC

V gene: TRBV14
D gene: .
clone size: .
J gene: TRBJ2-7
CDR3 protein: CASSQVQGGHYEQYF
CDR3 DNA: TGTGCCAGCAGCCAAGTCCAGGGCGGCCATTACGAGCAGTACTTC

V gene: TRBV7-6
D gene: .
clone size: many
J gene: TRBJ2-7
CDR3 protein: CASSLAGSTYEQYF
CDR3 DNA: TGTGCCAGCAGCTTAGCGGGCAGCACCTACGAGCAGTACTTC

V gene: TRBV5-1
D gene: TRBD1
clone size: few
J gene: TRBJ1-1
CDR3 protein: CASSIPGGTANTEAFF
CDR3 DNA: TGCGCCAGCAGCATCCCCGGGGGGACAGCGAACACTGAAGCTTTCTTT

V gene: TRBV7-2
D gene: TRBD1
clone size: many
J gene: TRBJ2-7
CDR3 protein: CASTSQGAYEQYF
CDR3 DNA: TGTGCCAGCACCTCCCAGGGGGCCTACGAGCAGTACTTC

V gene: TRBV11-2
D gene: TRBD1
clone size: many
J gene: TRBJ2-5
CDR3 protein: CASTRVRGTGETQYF
CDR3 DNA: TGTGCCAGCACCCGGGTCAGGGGGACGGGAGAGACCCAGTACTTC

V gene: TRBV7-9
D gene: .
clone size: many
J gene: TRBJ2-3
CDR3 protein: CASRPGVDTDTQYF
CDR3 DNA: TGTGCCAGCAGACCGGGGGTGGACACAGATACGCAGTATTTT

V gene: TRBV5-5
D gene: TRBD1
clone size: .
J gene: TRBJ1-2
CDR3 protein: CASSQDRDGYTF
CDR3 DNA: TGTGCCAGCAGCCAGGACAGGGATGGCTACACCTTC

V gene: TRBV7-2
D gene: .
clone size: many
J gene: TRBJ2-3
CDR3 protein: CASSLGAGPSTDTQYF
CDR3 DNA: TGTGCCAGCAGCTTAGGGGCGGGCCCTAGCACAGATACGCAGTATTTT

V gene: TRBV12-3/TRBV12-4
D gene: .
clone size: many
J gene: TRBJ1-2
CDR3 protein: CASSLELGGKHNYGYTF
CDR3 DNA: TGTGCCAGCAGTTTGGAGTTGGGAGGCAAACATAACTATGGCTACACCTTC

V gene: TRBV5-4
D gene: TRBD1
clone size: few
J gene: TRBJ1-2
CDR3 protein: CASSLRDSYHYGYTF
CDR3 DNA: TGTGCCAGCAGCTTACGGGACAGTTATCACTATGGCTACACCTTC

V gene: TRBV7-2
D gene: .
clone size: many
J gene: TRBJ2-7
CDR3 protein: CASSLGLESHEQYF
CDR3 DNA: TGTGCCAGCAGCTTAGGACTAGAGTCCCACGAGCAGTACTTC

V gene: TRBV6-2/TRBV6-3
D gene: TRBD1
clone size: many
J gene: TRBJ1-6
CDR3 protein: CASSNRDRGSNSPLHF
CDR3 DNA: TGTGCCAGCAGTAATCGGGACAGGGGCTCGAATTCACCCCTCCACTTT